The 4 T cell receptor beta chains below were found in one sample sequenced in a study of cytomegalovirus exposure and HLA in healthy donors. Repertoires were generated with immunoSEQ multiplex PCR, while TCRdb's copy carries only in-frame clones and drops some. The sample carries around 49,000 clones, 85% to 95% recorded once. Sequenced: PBMCs. The source is a young man in good health and CMV-seronegative.

The rearrangement links TRBV5-6 to TRBJ1-2, with 8 bases matching TRBD1. CDR3 size: 14 residues. In germline, CDR1 is SGHDT, CDR2 YYEEEE. V shed 4 bases and J 3 bases; nucleotides not matched to a gene: 5. The CDR3 protein is CASSPPDRDYGYTF. The CDR3 DNA reads TGTGCCAGCAGCCCCCCGGACAGGGACTATGGCTACACCTTC.

This chain uses TRBV5-4 with TRBJ2-1; TRBD1 might be the D (5 bases). Germline assignment: CDR1 SGHNT and CDR2 YYREEE (reference sequence). The V and J ends lost 4 bases and 0 bases respectively, with 8 bases between them. This CDR3 spans 14 amino acids. CDR3 sequence reads: CASSPDSSYNEQFF. The CDR3 bases are TGTGCCAGCAGCCCCGACAGCTCCTACAATGAGCAGTTCTTC.

This clone appeared once. The rearrangement links TRBV13 to TRBJ2-3; 9 bases line up with TRBD2. V shed 7 bases, J shed 1 base, and the junction held 3 bases outside the gene matches. CDR3 length: 14 residues. The germline gives CDR1 PRHDT, CDR2 FYEKMQ (reference sequence). CDR3: CASMWTSGTDTQYF. The CDR3 bases are TGTGCCAGCATGTGGACTAGCGGCACAGATACGCAGTATTTT.

The V and J genes are TRBV28 and TRBJ2-5; D possibly corresponds to TRBD1 (6 bases). Trimming left V 6 bases short and J 5 bases short, with 19 bases between. The CDR3 is made up of 15 amino acids. Germline V lookup: CDR1 MDHEN, CDR2 SYDVKM. The CDR3 DNA reads as TGTGCCAGCAGACTAACCCTACAGGGCTGGGAGACCCAGTACTTC. This translates into CASRLTLQGWETQYF.